The rows below give T cell receptor beta chains drawn from one sample of a study of T cell responses to AZD1222 COVID-19 vaccine. Sequenced by immunoSEQ multiplex PCR; TCRdb stores in-frame clones only, minus some. The table has tens of thousands of clones, roughly 90% seen once; the top ten hold approximately 4.5%. The sample was peripheral blood, taken on day 0 of MenACWY control vaccination. The receptor source for this set is an adult in good health. Each CDR3 is given with its conserved first and last residue. Each record gives: D gene, V gene, J gene, clone size, CDR3 protein, CDR3 DNA. The D gene is left open where the match is weak. Size values are once, few and many counts, or a class for expanded clones, and some rows have none.

D: TRBD2; V: TRBV5-4; J: TRBJ2-7; size: NA; CDR3: CASSPAGGYEQYF; DNA: TGTGCCAGCAGCCCCGCGGGGGGCTACGAGCAGTACTTC
D: TRBD2; V: TRBV29-1; J: TRBJ2-7; size: once; CDR3: CSVSGTSPYEQYF; DNA: TGCAGCGTCTCCGGGACTAGCCCCTACGAGCAGTACTTC
D: TRBD2; V: TRBV3-1/TRBV3-2; J: TRBJ2-1; size: NA; CDR3: CASQLGLEVGEQFF; DNA: TGTGCCAGCCAATTAGGACTAGAAGTTGGTGAGCAGTTCTTC
D: TRBD1; V: TRBV2; J: TRBJ1-3; size: NA; CDR3: CASSEEGAASGNTIYF; DNA: TGTGCCAGCAGTGAGGAGGGGGCCGCCTCTGGAAACACCATATATTTT
D: NA; V: TRBV5-1; J: TRBJ2-7; size: NA; CDR3: CASSLPAYEQYF; DNA: TGCGCCAGCAGCTTACCGGCCTACGAGCAGTACTTC
D: NA; V: TRBV24-1; J: TRBJ2-1; size: NA; CDR3: CATMGRTGGNEQFF; DNA: TGTGCCACCATGGGCAGGACTGGAGGGAATGAGCAGTTCTTC
D: NA; V: TRBV5-6; J: TRBJ2-3; size: NA; CDR3: CASRGGVSTDTQYF; DNA: TGTGCCAGCCGCGGGGGCGTTAGCACAGATACGCAGTATTTT
D: NA; V: TRBV11-3; J: TRBJ1-3; size: few; CDR3: CASSFSAGNTIYF; DNA: TGTGCCAGCAGCTTCTCGGCTGGAAACACCATATATTTT
D: NA; V: TRBV19; J: TRBJ2-1; size: NA; CDR3: CASSMRATSENEQFF; DNA: TGTGCCAGTAGTATGAGGGCGACTAGTGAAAATGAGCAGTTCTTC
D: TRBD1; V: TRBV5-8; J: TRBJ2-7; size: NA; CDR3: CASSLQGASYEQYF; DNA: TGTGCCAGCAGCTTACAGGGGGCCTCCTACGAGCAGTACTTC
D: TRBD1; V: TRBV7-2; J: TRBJ2-5; size: once; CDR3: CASSLPGGRGETQYF; DNA: TGTGCCAGCAGCTTACCAGGGGGCAGGGGAGAGACCCAGTACTTC
D: NA; V: TRBV19; J: TRBJ1-1; size: NA; CDR3: CASRSGWTEAFF; DNA: TGTGCCAGTAGGTCGGGCTGGACTGAAGCTTTCTTT
D: TRBD1; V: TRBV5-1; J: TRBJ2-7; size: NA; CDR3: CASSLIDRVEQYF; DNA: TGCGCCAGCAGCTTAATTGACAGGGTCGAGCAGTACTTC
D: NA; V: TRBV7-3; J: TRBJ2-7; size: once; CDR3: CASSPDGGASSYEQYF; DNA: TGTGCCAGCAGCCCAGACGGCGGGGCGAGCTCCTACGAGCAGTACTTC
D: NA; V: TRBV19; J: TRBJ1-1; size: once; CDR3: CASRPKQRRTEAFF; DNA: TGTGCCAGTAGACCTAAACAGAGGCGCACTGAAGCTTTCTTT
D: NA; V: TRBV7-9; J: TRBJ2-7; size: few; CDR3: CASSPWGDSDYEQYF; DNA: TGTGCCAGCAGCCCCTGGGGGGACAGTGACTACGAGCAGTACTTC
D: NA; V: TRBV6-5; J: TRBJ1-5; size: NA; CDR3: CASRRVNQPQHF; DNA: TGTGCCAGCAGGAGGGTGAATCAGCCCCAGCATTTT
D: NA; V: TRBV19; J: TRBJ2-2; size: NA; CDR3: CASSSLSGNTGELFF; DNA: TGTGCCAGTAGTTCCTTGAGCGGCAACACCGGGGAGCTGTTTTTT
D: NA; V: TRBV5-6; J: TRBJ2-5; size: NA; CDR3: CASSFRDPVQETQYF; DNA: TGTGCCAGCAGCTTCCGGGACCCCGTCCAAGAGACCCAGTACTTC
D: NA; V: TRBV15; J: TRBJ1-6; size: NA; CDR3: CATSRDRNSPLHF; DNA: TGTGCCACCAGCAGGGACAGAAATTCACCCCTCCACTTT
D: NA; V: TRBV2; J: TRBJ1-3; size: NA; CDR3: CASNPGTGNTIYF; DNA: TGTGCCAGCAATCCAGGCACGGGAAACACCATATATTTT
D: TRBD2; V: TRBV5-4; J: TRBJ2-7; size: few; CDR3: CASSDRLAGGSSYEQYF; DNA: TGTGCCAGCAGCGATCGACTAGCGGGAGGGAGCTCCTACGAGCAGTACTTC
D: NA; V: TRBV4-3; J: TRBJ1-4; size: NA; CDR3: CASSQDRGREKLFF; DNA: TGCGCCAGCAGCCAAGATCGCGGCAGGGAAAAACTGTTTTTT
D: NA; V: TRBV7-9; J: TRBJ1-2; size: few; CDR3: CASSLPGQSNYGYTF; DNA: TGTGCCAGCAGCTTACCTGGACAGTCCAACTATGGCTACACCTTC
D: NA; V: TRBV24-1; J: TRBJ1-1; size: few; CDR3: CATSGAGVDTEAFF; DNA: TGTGCCACCAGTGGTGCAGGGGTGGACACTGAAGCTTTCTTT
D: TRBD1; V: TRBV12-3/TRBV12-4; J: TRBJ1-1; size: NA; CDR3: CASSRKTGDEAFF; DNA: TGTGCCAGCAGCAGAAAGACAGGGGATGAAGCTTTCTTT
D: NA; V: TRBV3-1/TRBV3-2; J: TRBJ2-6; size: NA; CDR3: CASSQGGANVLTF; DNA: TGTGCCAGCAGCCAAGGAGGGGCCAACGTCCTGACTTTC
D: NA; V: TRBV7-7; J: TRBJ2-5; size: NA; CDR3: CASSLLYFDRSQETQYF; DNA: TGTGCCAGCAGCCTACTTTACTTTGACAGGTCCCAAGAGACCCAGTACTTC
D: TRBD2; V: TRBV30; J: TRBJ2-3; size: NA; CDR3: CASTSASSTDTQYF; DNA: TGTGCCTCCACTAGCGCCTCTAGCACAGATACGCAGTATTTT
D: NA; V: TRBV18; J: TRBJ2-1; size: NA; CDR3: CASSPPWSYNEQFF; DNA: TGTGCCAGCTCACCGCCGTGGTCCTACAATGAGCAGTTCTTC
D: NA; V: TRBV6-2/TRBV6-3; J: TRBJ2-1; size: NA; CDR3: CASSWGYNEQFF; DNA: TGTGCCAGCAGTTGGGGCTACAATGAGCAGTTCTTC
D: TRBD1; V: TRBV5-4; J: TRBJ2-7; size: NA; CDR3: CASSLTGVTYEQYF; DNA: TGTGCCAGCAGCTTGACAGGGGTAACCTACGAGCAGTACTTC
D: NA; V: TRBV25-1; J: TRBJ2-7; size: NA; CDR3: CASQNRASTYEQYF; DNA: TGTGCCAGCCAAAACAGGGCATCGACCTACGAGCAGTACTTC
D: NA; V: TRBV6-5; J: TRBJ1-5; size: once; CDR3: CATRGTGFHQPQHF; DNA: TGTGCCACGAGGGGGACGGGTTTCCATCAGCCCCAGCATTTT
D: NA; V: TRBV6-5; J: TRBJ1-1; size: once; CDR3: CASSSRRGGWSTEAFF; DNA: TGTGCCAGCAGTTCCCGACGGGGGGGGTGGTCAACTGAAGCTTTCTTT
D: NA; V: TRBV6-2/TRBV6-3; J: TRBJ2-7; size: NA; CDR3: CASSYSRGYEQYF; DNA: TGTGCCAGCAGTTACTCTCGCGGGTACGAGCAGTACTTC
D: NA; V: TRBV7-2; J: TRBJ2-1; size: NA; CDR3: CASSLAESSYNEQFF; DNA: TGTGCCAGCAGCTTAGCGGAGAGCTCCTACAATGAGCAGTTCTTC
D: TRBD2; V: TRBV15; J: TRBJ2-1; size: NA; CDR3: CATSRDHQTSGSLREQFF; DNA: TGTGCCACCAGCAGAGATCATCAGACTAGCGGGAGCTTGCGGGAGCAGTTCTTC
D: TRBD1; V: TRBV25-1; J: TRBJ1-6; size: NA; CDR3: CASSETGLSYNSPLHF; DNA: TGTGCCAGCAGTGAGACAGGGCTGAGCTATAATTCACCCCTCCACTTT
D: NA; V: TRBV28; J: TRBJ2-1; size: NA; CDR3: CASSPDRPGHNEQFF; DNA: TGTGCCAGCAGTCCCGACAGGCCAGGCCACAATGAGCAGTTCTTC
D: TRBD1; V: TRBV7-9; J: TRBJ2-7; size: NA; CDR3: CASSPRGRGHEQYF; DNA: TGTGCCAGCAGCCCCCGGGGCAGGGGGCACGAGCAGTACTTC
D: TRBD2; V: TRBV28; J: TRBJ2-7; size: NA; CDR3: CASSLRLAGTYEQYF; DNA: TGTGCCAGCAGTTTACGACTAGCGGGTACCTACGAGCAGTACTTC
D: NA; V: TRBV3-1/TRBV3-2; J: TRBJ2-7; size: few; CDR3: CASSQVEEQYF; DNA: TGTGCCAGCAGCCAAGTGGAAGAGCAGTACTTC
D: NA; V: TRBV10-1; J: TRBJ2-2; size: NA; CDR3: CASGPHTGELFF; DNA: TGCGCCAGCGGTCCCCACACCGGGGAGCTGTTTTTT
D: NA; V: TRBV9; J: TRBJ1-2; size: NA; CDR3: CASSVATGSSSYGYTF; DNA: TGTGCCAGCAGCGTAGCTACGGGCAGTTCCTCCTATGGCTACACCTTC
D: NA; V: TRBV5-4; J: TRBJ2-5; size: NA; CDR3: CASSLVEGETQYF; DNA: TGTGCCAGCAGCTTGGTCGAGGGGGAGACCCAGTACTTC
D: NA; V: TRBV10-1; J: TRBJ2-7; size: once; CDR3: CASSEITGRQHYEQYF; DNA: TGCGCCAGCAGTGAGATAACCGGCAGACAGCACTACGAGCAGTACTTC
D: NA; V: TRBV6-5; J: TRBJ1-4; size: NA; CDR3: CASSYSSQPGGEKLFF; DNA: TGTGCCAGCAGTTACTCGAGCCAGCCTGGGGGTGAAAAACTGTTTTTT
D: NA; V: TRBV28; J: TRBJ1-5; size: NA; CDR3: CASSSTGSQPQHF; DNA: TGTGCCAGCAGTTCGACAGGTTCTCAGCCCCAGCATTTT
D: NA; V: TRBV27; J: TRBJ1-3; size: NA; CDR3: CASSLSHGNTIYF; DNA: TGTGCCAGCAGTTTATCGCACGGAAACACCATATATTTT